The entry below describes one T cell receptor (beta chain). This clonotype was counted a few times. The antigen it recognizes is unknown. No much larger clone exists at a distance of one base, and base qualities are not known. The library was made by 5' RACE. Sequencing was performed on an Illumina HiSeq 2500. A second PCR of roughly 7 to 11 cycles was performed with a sample-barcoded 5' primer and a J-beta primer mix. Each TCR beta cDNA molecule received a unique molecular identifier from a template-switch 5' adaptor carrying 12 random nucleotides. At least 2.5 million CDR3-containing paired-end reads were obtained from each sample. First-strand cDNA synthesis was performed from all RNA using the Mint cDNA synthesis kit, with priming by a TRBC-specific oligonucleotide. All cDNA was treated with uracil-DNA glycosylase and then went through a first 18-cycle PCR with the universal primers M1SS and BC2_uni_R. As for how the authors treated the data: For normalization, 1 million high-quality reads were randomly selected from each sample, with every read carrying a distinct molecular identifier. Instead of being binned into consensus sequences, reads that shared molecular identifiers were thrown out. CDR3 identification, clonotype clustering and error correction used MiTCR with a Q25 quality threshold and the strictest error-elimination algorithm. A nonparametric unseen species model with Euler transformation was used to estimate a lower bound on total TCR beta diversity. The public reads were reprocessed in TCRdb via fastp at Q25 and MiXCR, keeping in-frame beta chains. CDR3 protein duplicates are merged, each entry listing the most common genes and DNA. In this record, the V and J calls reflect TCRdb's handling and not the investigators' own analysis. The sample table lists 700,000 to 1,000,000 distinct CDR3 sequences, more than 40% of them with a count of one. The top ten constitute about 19% of the sample.

This record comes from a study of blood T cells in healthy people across ages (dated by TCRdb to the mid-2010s). General notes on the study: In model experiments, roughly one uniquely barcoded TCR beta cDNA molecule per two T cells was captured by template switching. To track age-related changes in TCR beta repertoire diversity, the study relied on deep sequencing normalized with unique cDNA molecular identifiers. For two donors (one aged 18 to 30 and one aged 80 or older), the study analyzed two additional independent replicas of 1 million unique cDNA reads from the same blood draw. Four age groups were formed from the donors: young (average around 15 years), middle-aged (around 40), aged (roughly 56) and long-lived (less than 85). To avoid experimental bias, donors of different ages were distributed randomly across sequencing lanes. The study at large found these results: Since profiling was done on bulk unsorted PBMCs, naive and antigen-experienced compartments could not be conclusively compared. Compared with the aged group, the long-lived group had more naive CD4+ T cells, fewer expanded clones and increased TCR diversity, a pattern suggesting age selection. Observed TCR beta diversity per million T cells fell roughly linearly with age, and a significant reduction was already apparent by age roughly 40. A strong correlation was found between observed TCR beta diversity and the percentage of naive T cells measured by flow cytometry. Estimates of total diversity based on one million sequenced T cells were regarded as lower bounds and as underestimates. Because the CMV infection status of the donors was unknown, age-related changes in expanded clonotypes may potentially have been confounded.

Donors were approximately 42 systemically healthy Caucasian individuals from Russia aged about 6 to 100 years. Each donor gave ten milliliters of peripheral blood, drawn into EDTA-treated Vacutainer tubes. Ficoll-Paque density-gradient centrifugation was used to isolate PBMCs, with at least 6 million obtained per sample. Trizol reagent was used to extract total RNA from the PBMCs, yielding at least 5 micrograms per sample. The percentages of naive CD45RAhigh/CD27high T cells were determined by flow cytometry on a PBMC aliquot from every donor. The CDR3 numbers 14 residues from cysteine through phenylalanine. The kept DNA is CDR3 alone, 42 bases in frame from the first base. The germline V gene (reference sequence) provides CDR1 DFQATT and CDR2 SNEGSKA. Trimming leaves V shorter by 3 bases and J shorter by 9 bases, with the junction holding 11 bases beyond the gene matches.

Sequencing was performed on blood. The receptor chain draws on TRBV20-1 and TRBJ2-1, and TRBD2 aligns with 7 junction nucleotides. This sequence originates from a man in his sixties in good health. The encoded CDR3 is CSASLGRTRSEQFF. The nucleotide sequence is TGCAGTGCTAGTCTTGGGCGGACTAGAAGTGAGCAGTTCTTC.